The T cell receptor beta chain under discussion was sequenced for a study of blood T cell repertoires in COVID-19. Study information: Material from acute and convalescent COVID-19 was sourced from the United States, Italy and Spain. Sources were T cells, B-cell-depleted T cells, or PBMCs; the material itself was cDNA or gDNA.

In the study's own analysis: Reference gene primers were amplified, and this amplification served to estimate nucleated cell counts. The repertoire was sequenced with immunoSEQ multiplex PCR; TCRdb's copy has only in-frame clones and lacks some. V, J and clone size derive from that table, while D and trimming were established from the DNA sequence. There are about 67,000 clones in the sample; roughly three quarters occur only once, and approximately 6% lies in the top ten. Trimming took 0 bases from V and 4 from J, leaving 14 bases between them. Per germline, CDR1 LNHNV and CDR2 YYDKDF (reference sequence). This CDR3 is 16 amino acids long.

Sequencing was performed on peripheral blood. V is TRBV15 and J is TRBJ2-3; D gene uncertain. The sequence was obtained from a woman aged 55-69 years with acute or convalescent COVID-19. DNA for the CDR3: TGTGCCACCAGCAGAGATCTTTCTAGATCTGCAGATACGCAGTATTTT. The encoded protein is CATSRDLSRSADTQYF.